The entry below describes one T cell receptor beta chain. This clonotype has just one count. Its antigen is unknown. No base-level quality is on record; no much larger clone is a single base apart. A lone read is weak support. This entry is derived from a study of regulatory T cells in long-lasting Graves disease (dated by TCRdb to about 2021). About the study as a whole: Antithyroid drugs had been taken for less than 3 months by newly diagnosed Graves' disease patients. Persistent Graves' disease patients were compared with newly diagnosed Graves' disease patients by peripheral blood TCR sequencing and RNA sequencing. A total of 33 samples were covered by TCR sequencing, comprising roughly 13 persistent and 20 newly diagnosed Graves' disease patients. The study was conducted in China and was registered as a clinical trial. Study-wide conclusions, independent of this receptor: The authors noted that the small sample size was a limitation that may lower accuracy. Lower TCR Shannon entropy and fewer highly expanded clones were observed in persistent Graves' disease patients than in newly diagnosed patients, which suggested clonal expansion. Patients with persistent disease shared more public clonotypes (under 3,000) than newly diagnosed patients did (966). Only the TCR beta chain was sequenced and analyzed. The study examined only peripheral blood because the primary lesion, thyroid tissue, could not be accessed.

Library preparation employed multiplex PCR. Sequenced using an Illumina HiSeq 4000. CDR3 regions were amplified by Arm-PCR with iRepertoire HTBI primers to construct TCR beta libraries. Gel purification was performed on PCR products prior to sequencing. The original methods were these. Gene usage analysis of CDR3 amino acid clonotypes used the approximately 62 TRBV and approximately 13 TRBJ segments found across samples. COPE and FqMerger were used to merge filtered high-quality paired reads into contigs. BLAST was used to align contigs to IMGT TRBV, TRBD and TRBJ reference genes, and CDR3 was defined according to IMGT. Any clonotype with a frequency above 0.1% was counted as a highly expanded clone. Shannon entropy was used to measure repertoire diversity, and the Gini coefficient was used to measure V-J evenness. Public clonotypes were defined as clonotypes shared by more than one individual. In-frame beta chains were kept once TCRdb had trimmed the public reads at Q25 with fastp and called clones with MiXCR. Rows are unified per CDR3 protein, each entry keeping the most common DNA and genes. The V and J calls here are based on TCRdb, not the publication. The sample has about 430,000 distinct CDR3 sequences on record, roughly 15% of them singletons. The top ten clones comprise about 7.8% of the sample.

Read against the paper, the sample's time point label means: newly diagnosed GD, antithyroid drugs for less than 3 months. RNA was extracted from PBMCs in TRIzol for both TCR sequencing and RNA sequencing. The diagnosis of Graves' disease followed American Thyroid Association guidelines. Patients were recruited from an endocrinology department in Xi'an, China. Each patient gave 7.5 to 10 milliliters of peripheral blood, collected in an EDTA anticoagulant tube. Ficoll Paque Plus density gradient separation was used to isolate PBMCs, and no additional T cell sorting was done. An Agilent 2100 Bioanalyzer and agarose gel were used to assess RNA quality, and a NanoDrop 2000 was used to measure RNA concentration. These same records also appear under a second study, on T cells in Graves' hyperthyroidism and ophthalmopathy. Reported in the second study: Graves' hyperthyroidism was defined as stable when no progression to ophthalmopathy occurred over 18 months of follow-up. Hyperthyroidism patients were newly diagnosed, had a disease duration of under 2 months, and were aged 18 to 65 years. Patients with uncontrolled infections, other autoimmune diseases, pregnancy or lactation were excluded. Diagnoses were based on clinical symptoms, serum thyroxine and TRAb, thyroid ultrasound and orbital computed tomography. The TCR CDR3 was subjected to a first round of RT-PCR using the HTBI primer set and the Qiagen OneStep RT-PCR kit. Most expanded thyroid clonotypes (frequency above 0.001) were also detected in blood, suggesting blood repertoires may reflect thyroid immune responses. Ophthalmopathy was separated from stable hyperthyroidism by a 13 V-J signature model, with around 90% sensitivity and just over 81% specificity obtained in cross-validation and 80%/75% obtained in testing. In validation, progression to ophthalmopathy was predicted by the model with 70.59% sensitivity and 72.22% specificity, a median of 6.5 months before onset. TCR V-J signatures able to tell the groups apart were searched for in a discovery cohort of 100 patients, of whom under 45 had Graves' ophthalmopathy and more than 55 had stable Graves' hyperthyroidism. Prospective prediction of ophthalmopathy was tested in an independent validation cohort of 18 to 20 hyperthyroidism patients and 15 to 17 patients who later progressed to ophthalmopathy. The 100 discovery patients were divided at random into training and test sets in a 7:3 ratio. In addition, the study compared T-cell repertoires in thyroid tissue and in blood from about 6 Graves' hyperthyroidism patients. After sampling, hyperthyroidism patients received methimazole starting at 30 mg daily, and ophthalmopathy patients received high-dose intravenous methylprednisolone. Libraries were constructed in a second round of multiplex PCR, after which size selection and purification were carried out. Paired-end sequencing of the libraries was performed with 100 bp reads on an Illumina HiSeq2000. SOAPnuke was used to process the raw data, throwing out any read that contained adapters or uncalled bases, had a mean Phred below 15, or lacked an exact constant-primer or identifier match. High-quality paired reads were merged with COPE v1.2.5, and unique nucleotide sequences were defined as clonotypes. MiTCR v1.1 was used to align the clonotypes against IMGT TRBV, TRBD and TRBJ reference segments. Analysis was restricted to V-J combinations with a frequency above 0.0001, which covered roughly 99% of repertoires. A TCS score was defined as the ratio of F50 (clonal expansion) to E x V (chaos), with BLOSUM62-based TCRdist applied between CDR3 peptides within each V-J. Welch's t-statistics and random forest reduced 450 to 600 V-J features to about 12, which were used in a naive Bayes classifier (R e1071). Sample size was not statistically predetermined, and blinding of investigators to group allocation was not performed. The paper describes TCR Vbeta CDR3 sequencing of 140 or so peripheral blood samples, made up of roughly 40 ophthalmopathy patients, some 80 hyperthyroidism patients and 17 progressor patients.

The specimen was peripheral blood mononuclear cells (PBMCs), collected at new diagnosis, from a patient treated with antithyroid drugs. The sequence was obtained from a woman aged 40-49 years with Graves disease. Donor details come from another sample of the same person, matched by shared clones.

The bases read TGCAGCGTCTCAGACCGAACAACTAATGAAAAACTGTTTTTT. Translated, it reads CSVSDRTTNEKLFF. The rearranged chain carries TRBV29-1 and TRBJ1-4; no D segment can be confidently identified. The CDR3, cysteine through phenylalanine, is 14 amino acids long. Just CDR3 DNA is preserved here, 42 bases in frame from base 1. The V and J ends are trimmed by 6 bases and 0 bases, leaving 11 bases between them. The germline V gene yields SQVTM for CDR1 and ANQGSEA for CDR2.